This T cell receptor (beta chain) emerged from a study of cytomegalovirus exposure and HLA in healthy donors. V was trimmed by 0 bases and J by 2 bases, leaving 5 bases between them. Per germline, CDR1 MGHRA and CDR2 YSYEKL. This CDR3 has 14 residues. Study outcomes and limitations: Later findings reportedly placed an Asian-associated ancestry cluster below the approximately 650-donor mean for N-insertions. For most TCR beta V segments, an earlier analysis put the productive rate at about 87% or about 30% of the time. Follow-up analysis later connected one missense variant in DCLRE1C with trimming of TCR beta V- and J-genes.

Donors consisted of healthy bone marrow donors. This clone has only a few counts. Its specificity is unknown. PCR amplification relied on 60 Vbeta primers (plus 13 Jbeta primers). Some clones are missing from TCRdb's copy, which holds only in-frame ones; the method was immunoSEQ multiplex PCR. The sample shows more than 110,000 clones, about four fifths of them seen only once. J is TRBJ1-5 and V is TRBV4-1, with D hard to call. This TCR was sampled from a female donor in good health and CMV-seronegative. Material: PBMCs. The CDR3 DNA follows: TGCGCCAGCAGCCAAGACTCTGGCAATCAGCCCCAGCATTTT. It is translated as CASSQDSGNQPQHF.